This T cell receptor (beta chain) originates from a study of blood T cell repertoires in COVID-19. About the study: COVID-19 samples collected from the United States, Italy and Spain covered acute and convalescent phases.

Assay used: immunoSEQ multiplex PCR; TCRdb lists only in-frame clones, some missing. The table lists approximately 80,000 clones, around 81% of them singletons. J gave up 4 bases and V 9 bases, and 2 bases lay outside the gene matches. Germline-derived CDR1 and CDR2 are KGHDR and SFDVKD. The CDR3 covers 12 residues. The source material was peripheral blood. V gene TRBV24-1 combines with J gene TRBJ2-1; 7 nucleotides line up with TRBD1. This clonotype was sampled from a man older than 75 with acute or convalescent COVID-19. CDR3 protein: CATRDSYNEQFF. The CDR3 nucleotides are TGTGCCACCCGGGACAGTTACAATGAGCAGTTCTTC.